This T cell receptor (beta chain) was sequenced for a study of blood T cell repertoires in COVID-19 (dated by TCRdb to between 2020 and 2021). In the study overall: Samples covering the acute and convalescent phases of COVID-19 were provided by collaborators in the United States, Italy and Spain. The prospective study material was composed of cDNA or gDNA derived from T cells, B-cell-depleted T cells, or PBMCs. Subjects who had been exposed to COVID-19, were actively infected with it, or had recovered from it provided the deeply sampled blood TCRbeta repertoires that made up the dataset. The repertoires were made available in a free public database intended to serve as a resource for research on the immune response to SARS-CoV-2. The samples were drawn from the first 160 participants of the ongoing ImmuneRACE study and from 1,254 subjects provided by 6 global collaborators. The sample metadata nearly always contained a de-identified subject ID, COVID-19 status, age in years and sex. HLA class I and class II types, where available, came from metadata supplied by the sample provider rather than from assay-based typing.

One collaborating source in Seattle enrolled patients while the patients were actively infected and followed the patients over time throughout the course of disease. Each collaborating institution followed its own protocols to collect whole blood in K2EDTA tubes. Collaborator samples were shipped for TCRbeta analysis as frozen whole blood, isolated PBMCs, or DNA extracted from either sample type. What the work shows at the level of the full study, not this receptor alone: The quantity of clinical and demographic metadata differed by source and by participant and was supplied without curation.

About this clone itself: What antigen it recognizes has not been identified. Qualities for individual bases were not recorded, and no much larger clone is one base off.

TCRbeta CDR3 regions were amplified from genomic DNA by means of the immunoSEQ Assay, a bias-controlled multiplex PCR. The authors' analysis ran thus. The number of nucleated cells in each sample was estimated from the amplification of reference gene primers within the assay. Sequence reads were collapsed and filtered to measure the absolute abundance of every unique TCRbeta CDR3 rearrangement. For each sample, productive Simpson clonality was calculated as the square root of Simpson's diversity index over productive rearrangements. TCRdb holds this immuneACCESS table with in-frame rearrangements only. Some clones are missing; in checked studies, unresolved V genes explain under half, and the rest has no known cause. That table is the source of V, J and clone size, and D and trimming were worked out from the DNA. In this sample the table shows about 56,000 clones, approximately 92% of which occur a single time. Under 45% of the sample is held by the ten biggest clonotypes.

The TCR originated in a woman aged 55-69 years with COVID-19, enrolled during active disease. Sequences were obtained from peripheral blood.

This receptor carries the CDR3 CASSQNPSGSYEQYF. The bases are TGTGCCAGCAGCCAGAATCCTAGCGGCTCCTACGAGCAGTACTTC. Here the chain combines TRBV7-2 and TRBJ2-7; 7 middle bases align to TRBD2. From the cysteine up to the phenylalanine, the CDR3 has a length of 15 residues. Only CDR3 DNA is held: 45 bases, read in frame from base 1. Trimming removed 5 bases from V and 0 bases from J; the gene matches leave 7 bases unexplained. From the germline V gene, CDR1 is SGHTA and CDR2 is FQGNSA.